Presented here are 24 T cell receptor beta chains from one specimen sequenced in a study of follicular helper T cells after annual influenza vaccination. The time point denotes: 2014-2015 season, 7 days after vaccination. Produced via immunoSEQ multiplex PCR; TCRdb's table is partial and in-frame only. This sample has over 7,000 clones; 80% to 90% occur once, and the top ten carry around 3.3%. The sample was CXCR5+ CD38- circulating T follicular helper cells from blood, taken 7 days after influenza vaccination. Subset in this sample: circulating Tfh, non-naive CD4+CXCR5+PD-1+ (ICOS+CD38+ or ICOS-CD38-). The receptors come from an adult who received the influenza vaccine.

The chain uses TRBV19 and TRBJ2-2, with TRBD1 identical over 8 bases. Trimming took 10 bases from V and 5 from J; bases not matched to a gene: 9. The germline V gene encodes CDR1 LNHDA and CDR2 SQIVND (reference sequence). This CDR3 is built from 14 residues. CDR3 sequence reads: CATYGQGRTGELFF. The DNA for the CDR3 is TGTGCCACCTACGGACAGGGAAGGACCGGGGAGCTGTTTTTT.

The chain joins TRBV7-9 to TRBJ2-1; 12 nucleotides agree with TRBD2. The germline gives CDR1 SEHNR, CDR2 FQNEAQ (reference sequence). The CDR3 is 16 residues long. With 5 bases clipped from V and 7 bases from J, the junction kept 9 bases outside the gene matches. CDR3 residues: CASSRPSGGGWNEQFF. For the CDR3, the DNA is TGTGCCAGCAGCCGCCCTAGCGGGGGGGGGTGGAATGAGCAGTTCTTC. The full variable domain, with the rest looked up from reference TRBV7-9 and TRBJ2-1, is DTGVSQNPRHKITKRGQNVTFRCDPISEHNRLYWYRQTLGQGPEFLTYFQNEAQLEKSRLLSDRFSAERPKGSFSTLEIQRTEQGDSAMYLCASSRPSGGGWNEQFFGPGTRLTVL.

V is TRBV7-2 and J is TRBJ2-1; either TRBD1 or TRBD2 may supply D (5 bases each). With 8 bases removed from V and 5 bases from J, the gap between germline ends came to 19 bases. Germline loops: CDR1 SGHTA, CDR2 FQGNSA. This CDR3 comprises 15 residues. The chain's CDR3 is CASGPPRQRDNEQFF. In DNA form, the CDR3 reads TGTGCCAGCGGTCCCCCGAGACAGAGGGACAATGAGCAGTTCTTC.

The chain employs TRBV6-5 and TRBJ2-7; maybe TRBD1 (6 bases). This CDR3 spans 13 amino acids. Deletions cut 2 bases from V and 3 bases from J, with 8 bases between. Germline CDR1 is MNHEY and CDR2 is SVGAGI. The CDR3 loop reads CASSYGRGYEQYF. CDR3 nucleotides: TGTGCCAGCAGTTACGGCAGGGGCTACGAGCAGTACTTC.

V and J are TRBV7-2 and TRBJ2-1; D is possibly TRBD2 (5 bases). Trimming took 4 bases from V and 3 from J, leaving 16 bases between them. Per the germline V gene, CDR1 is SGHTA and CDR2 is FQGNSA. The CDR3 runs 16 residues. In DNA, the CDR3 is TGTGCCAGCAGCTCGACCTCTGCGGGCGTCTACAATGAGCAGTTCTTC. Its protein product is CASSSTSAGVYNEQFF.

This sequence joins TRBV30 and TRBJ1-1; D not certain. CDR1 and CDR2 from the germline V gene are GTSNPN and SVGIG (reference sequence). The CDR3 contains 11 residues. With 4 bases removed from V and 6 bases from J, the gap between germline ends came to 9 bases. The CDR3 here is CAWIDVPEAFF. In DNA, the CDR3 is TGTGCCTGGATTGACGTTCCTGAAGCTTTCTTT.

The CDR3 DNA sequence: TGTGCCTGGTCAGTAACCCAAGGACCCTACGAGCAGTACTTC. Its protein product is CAWSVTQGPYEQYF. V gene TRBV30 combines with J gene TRBJ2-7; unclear D gene. V lost 5 bases and J 2 bases, leaving 16 bases between the germline ends. Germline CDR1 is GTSNPN and CDR2 is SVGIG (reference sequence). The CDR3 spans 14 residues.

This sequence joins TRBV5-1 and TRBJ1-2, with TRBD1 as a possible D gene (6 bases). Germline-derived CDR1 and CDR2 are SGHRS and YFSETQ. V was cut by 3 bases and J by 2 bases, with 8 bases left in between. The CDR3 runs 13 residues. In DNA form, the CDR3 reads TGCGCCAGCAGCTCCACAGGGAACTATGGCTACACCTTC. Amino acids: CASSSTGNYGYTF.

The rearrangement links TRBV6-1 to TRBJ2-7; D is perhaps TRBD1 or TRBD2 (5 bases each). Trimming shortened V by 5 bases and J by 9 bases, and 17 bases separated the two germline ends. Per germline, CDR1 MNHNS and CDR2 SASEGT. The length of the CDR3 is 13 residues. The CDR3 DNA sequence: TGTGCCAGCAGTTCACAGACCGGGGCAGGGCAGTACTTC. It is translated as CASSSQTGAGQYF.

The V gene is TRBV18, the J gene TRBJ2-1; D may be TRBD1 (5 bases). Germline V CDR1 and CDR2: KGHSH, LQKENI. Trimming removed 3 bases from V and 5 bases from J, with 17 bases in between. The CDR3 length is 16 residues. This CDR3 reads CASSPRDAVVNNEQFF. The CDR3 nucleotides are TGTGCCAGCTCACCCAGGGATGCGGTTGTGAACAATGAGCAGTTCTTC.

In DNA form, the CDR3 reads TGTGCCACCAGCAAGGCGATAAAGACTGGAAACACCATATATTTT. The encoded protein is CATSKAIKTGNTIYF. The V gene is TRBV15, the J gene TRBJ1-3; the D is unclear. CDR3 size: 15 residues. The germline V and J ends were trimmed by 4 bases and 2 bases, with 12 bases remaining between them. The germline gives CDR1 LNHNV, CDR2 YYDKDF (reference sequence).

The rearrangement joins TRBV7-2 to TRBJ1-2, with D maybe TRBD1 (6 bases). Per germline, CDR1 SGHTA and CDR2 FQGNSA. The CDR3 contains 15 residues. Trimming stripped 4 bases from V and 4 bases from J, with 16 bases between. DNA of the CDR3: TGTGCCAGCAGCTACGGGCCTACAGGGTCCTATGGCTACACCTTC. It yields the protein CASSYGPTGSYGYTF.

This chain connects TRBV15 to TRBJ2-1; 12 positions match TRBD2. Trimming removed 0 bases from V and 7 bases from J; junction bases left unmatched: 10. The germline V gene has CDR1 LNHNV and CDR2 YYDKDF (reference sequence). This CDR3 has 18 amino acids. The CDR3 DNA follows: TGTGCCACCAGCAGAGATTTTCCGACTAGCGGGAGATCAAATGAGCAGTTCTTC. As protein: CATSRDFPTSGRSNEQFF.

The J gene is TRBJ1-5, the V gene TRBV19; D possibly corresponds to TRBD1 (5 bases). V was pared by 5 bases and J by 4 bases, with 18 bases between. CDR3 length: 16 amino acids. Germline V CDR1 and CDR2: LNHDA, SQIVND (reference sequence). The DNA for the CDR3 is TGTGCCAGTAGTCAGCGAGCCGCCGGGGGGAATCAGCCCCAGCATTTT. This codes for CASSQRAAGGNQPQHF.

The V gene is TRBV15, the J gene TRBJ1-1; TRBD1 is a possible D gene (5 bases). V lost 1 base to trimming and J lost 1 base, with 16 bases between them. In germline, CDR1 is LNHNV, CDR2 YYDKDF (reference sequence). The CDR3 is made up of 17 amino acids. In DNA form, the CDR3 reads TGTGCCACCAGCAGAGTAGGGGCTCGGGACGCGAACACTGAAGCTTTCTTT. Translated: CATSRVGARDANTEAFF.

This chain's CDR3 is CASSWGQGTGELFF. The CDR3, as DNA: TGTGCCAGCAGCTGGGGACAGGGAACCGGGGAGCTGTTTTTT. The rearrangement uses TRBV7-9 and TRBJ2-2, with 9 bases matching TRBD1. CDR1 SEHNR and CDR2 FQNEAQ come from the germline V gene (reference sequence). With V trimmed by 4 bases and J by 5 bases, 2 bases remained unmatched. The CDR3 has 14 residues.

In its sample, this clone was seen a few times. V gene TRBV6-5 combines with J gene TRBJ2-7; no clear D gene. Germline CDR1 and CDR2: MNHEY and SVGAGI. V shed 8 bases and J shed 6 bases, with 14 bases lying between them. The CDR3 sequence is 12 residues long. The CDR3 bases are TGTGCCAGCGGAAAGTCGGGCGGCGAGCAGTACTTC. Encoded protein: CASGKSGGEQYF.

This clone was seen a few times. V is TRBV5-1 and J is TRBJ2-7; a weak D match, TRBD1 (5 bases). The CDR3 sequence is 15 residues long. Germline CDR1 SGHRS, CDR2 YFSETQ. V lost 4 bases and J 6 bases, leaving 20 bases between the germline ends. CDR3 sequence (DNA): TGCGCCAGCAGCCTGACCTGGGGCATGGTAGCCGAGCAGTACTTC. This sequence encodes CASSLTWGMVAEQYF.

In DNA form, the CDR3 reads TGTGCCAGCAGTGAGGCCGGCGGACAGCCCCAGCATTTT. Translated, it gives CASSEAGGQPQHF. This chain uses TRBV6-4 with TRBJ1-5, with no clear D. V lost 3 bases and J 7 bases, leaving 10 bases between the germline ends. This CDR3 region has 13 residues. Per the germline V gene, CDR1 is MRHNA and CDR2 is SNTAGT.

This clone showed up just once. The CDR3 reads CASSYGQGEAFF. CDR3 sequence (DNA): TGTGCCAGCAGCTACGGACAGGGTGAAGCTTTCTTT. The chain joins TRBV7-9 to TRBJ1-1, with 8 bases identical to TRBD1. Germline V CDR1 and CDR2: SEHNR, FQNEAQ (reference sequence). The V segment lost 4 bases and the J segment 7 bases; nucleotides outside the gene matches: 2. The CDR3 covers 12 residues.

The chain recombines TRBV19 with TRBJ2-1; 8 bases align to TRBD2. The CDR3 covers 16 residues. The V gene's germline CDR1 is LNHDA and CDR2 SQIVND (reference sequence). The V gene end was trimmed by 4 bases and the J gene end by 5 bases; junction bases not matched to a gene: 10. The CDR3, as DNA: TGTGCCAGTAGTACGGGGTACGCGGGGGGACACAATGAGCAGTTCTTC. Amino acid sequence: CASSTGYAGGHNEQFF.

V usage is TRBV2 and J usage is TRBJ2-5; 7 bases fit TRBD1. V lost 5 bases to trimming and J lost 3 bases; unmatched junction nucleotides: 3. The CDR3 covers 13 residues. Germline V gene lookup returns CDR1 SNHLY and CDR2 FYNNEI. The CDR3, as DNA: TGTGCCAGCAGTATACAGGGGAAAGAGACCCAGTACTTC. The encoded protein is CASSIQGKETQYF. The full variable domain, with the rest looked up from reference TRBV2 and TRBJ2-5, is EPEVTQTPSHQVTQMGQEVILRCVPISNHLYFYWYRQILGQKVEFLVSFYNNEISEKSEIFDDQFSVERPDGSNFTLKIRSTKLEDSAMYFCASSIQGKETQYFGPGTRLLVL.

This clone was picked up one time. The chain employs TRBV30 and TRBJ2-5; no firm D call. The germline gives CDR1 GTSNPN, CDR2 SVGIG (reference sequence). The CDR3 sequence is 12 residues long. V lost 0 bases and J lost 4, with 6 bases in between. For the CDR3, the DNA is TGTGCCTGGAGTGTAGGAAGAGAGACCCAGTACTTC. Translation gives CAWSVGRETQYF.

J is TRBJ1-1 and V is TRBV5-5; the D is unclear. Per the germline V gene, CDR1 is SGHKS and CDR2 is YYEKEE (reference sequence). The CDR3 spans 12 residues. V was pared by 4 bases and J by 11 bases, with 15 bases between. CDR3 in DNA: TGTGCCAGCAGCAACCCCCCCGGGAATGCTTTCTTT. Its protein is CASSNPPGNAFF.